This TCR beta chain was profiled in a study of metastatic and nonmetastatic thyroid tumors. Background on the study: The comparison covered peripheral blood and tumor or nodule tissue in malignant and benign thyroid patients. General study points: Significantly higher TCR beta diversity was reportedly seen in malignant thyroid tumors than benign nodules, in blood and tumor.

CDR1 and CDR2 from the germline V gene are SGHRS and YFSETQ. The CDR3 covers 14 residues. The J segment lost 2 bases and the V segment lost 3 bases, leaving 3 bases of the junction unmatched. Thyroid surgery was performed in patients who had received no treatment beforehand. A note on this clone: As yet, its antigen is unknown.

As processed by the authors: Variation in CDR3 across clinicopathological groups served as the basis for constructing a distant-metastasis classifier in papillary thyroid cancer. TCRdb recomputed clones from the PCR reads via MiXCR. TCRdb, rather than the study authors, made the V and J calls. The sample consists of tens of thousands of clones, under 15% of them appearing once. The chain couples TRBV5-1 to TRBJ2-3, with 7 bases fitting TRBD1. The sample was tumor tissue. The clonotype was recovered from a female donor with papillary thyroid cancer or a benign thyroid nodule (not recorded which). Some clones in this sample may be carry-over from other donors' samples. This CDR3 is CASSSGTDTDTQYF. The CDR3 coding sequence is TGCGCCAGCAGCTCGGGGACAGACACAGATACGCAGTATTTT.